This paragraph covers one T cell receptor (beta chain) sequence. These data belong to a study of beta chain features in type 1 diabetes. Every isolated RNA sample was fully reverse transcribed, so sequencing captured expressed TCRB transcripts. Only in-frame clones appear in the TCRdb table, and some are missing; sequencing was by immunoSEQ multiplex PCR. The top ten clones hold roughly 0.038% of a sample with under 450,000 clones, more than 11% of them seen once. Per germline, CDR1 LNHNV and CDR2 YYDKDF (reference sequence). The CDR3 runs to 18 residues. The V and J ends lost 0 bases and 4 bases respectively, with 19 bases between them. The authors took one heparinised blood draw, averaging approximately 110 mL, from each donor. Based on CD45RO/CCR7/CD25/CD127/CD95/CD27, CD4+ regulatory, stem cell-like memory, naive and central memory cells were sorted.

The genes are TRBV15 and TRBJ2-1; D is ambiguous. Specimen: naive CD4+ T cells from blood. The origin of this receptor is a man younger than 40 in good health. CDR3 in DNA: TGTGCCACCAGCAGAGATCTCCCAAAAAGGACGGGTTACAATGAGCAGTTCTTC. This codes for CATSRDLPKRTGYNEQFF.